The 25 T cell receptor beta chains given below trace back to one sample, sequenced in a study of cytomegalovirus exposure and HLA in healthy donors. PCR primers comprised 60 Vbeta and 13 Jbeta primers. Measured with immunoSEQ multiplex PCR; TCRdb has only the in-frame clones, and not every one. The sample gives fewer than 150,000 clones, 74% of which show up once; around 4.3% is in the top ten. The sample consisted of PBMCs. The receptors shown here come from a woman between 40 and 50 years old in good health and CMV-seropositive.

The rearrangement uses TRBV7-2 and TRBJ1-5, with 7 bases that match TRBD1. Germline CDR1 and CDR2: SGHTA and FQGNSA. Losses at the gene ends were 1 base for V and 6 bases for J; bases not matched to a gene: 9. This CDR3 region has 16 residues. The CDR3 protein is CASSLEGAVGFQPQHF. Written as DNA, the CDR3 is TGTGCCAGCAGCTTAGAGGGGGCGGTAGGTTTTCAGCCCCAGCATTTT. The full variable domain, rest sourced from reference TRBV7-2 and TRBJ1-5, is GAGVSQSPSNKVTEKGKDVELRCDPISGHTALYWYRQSLGQGLEFLIYFQGNSAPDKSGLPSDRFSAERTGGSVSTLTIQRTQQEDSAVYLCASSLEGAVGFQPQHFGDGTRLSIL.

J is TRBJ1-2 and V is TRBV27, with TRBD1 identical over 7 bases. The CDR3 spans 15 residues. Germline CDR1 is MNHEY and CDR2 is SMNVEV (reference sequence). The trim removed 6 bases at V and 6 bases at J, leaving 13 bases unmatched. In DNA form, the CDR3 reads TGTGCCAGCAGGGGAGCCGGGAGACAGGGACATGGCTACACCTTC. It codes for CASRGAGRQGHGYTF.

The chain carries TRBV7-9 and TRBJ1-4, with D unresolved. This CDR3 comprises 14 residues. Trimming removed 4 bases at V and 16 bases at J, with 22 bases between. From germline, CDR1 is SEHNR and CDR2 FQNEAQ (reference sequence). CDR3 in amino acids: CASSSLLPGSGTFF. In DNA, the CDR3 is TGTGCCAGCAGCTCCCTCCTGCCGGGAAGCGGAACGTTTTTT.

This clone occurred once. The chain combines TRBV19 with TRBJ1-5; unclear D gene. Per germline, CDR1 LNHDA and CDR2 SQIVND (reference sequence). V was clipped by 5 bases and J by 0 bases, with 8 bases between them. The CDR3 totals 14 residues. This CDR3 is CASSPHYSNQPQHF. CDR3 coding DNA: TGTGCCAGTAGTCCGCACTATAGCAATCAGCCCCAGCATTTT.

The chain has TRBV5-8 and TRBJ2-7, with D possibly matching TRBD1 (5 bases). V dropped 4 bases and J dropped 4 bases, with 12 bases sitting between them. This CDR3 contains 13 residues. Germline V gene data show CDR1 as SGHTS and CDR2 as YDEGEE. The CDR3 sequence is CASSEQGNYEQYF. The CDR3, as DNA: TGTGCCAGCAGCGAGCAGGGTAATTACGAGCAGTACTTC.

The CDR3 DNA reads as TGCGCCAGCAGCTATCGGGGGGCTGGCACCGGGGAGCTGTTTTTT. This codes for CASSYRGAGTGELFF. J is TRBJ2-2 and V is TRBV4-1; a weak D match, TRBD2 (7 bases). CDR1 is MGHRA and CDR2 is YSYEKL in the germline V gene. The CDR3 extends over 15 amino acids. The V end lost 5 bases, the J end lost 4 bases, and 14 bases lay between the germline ends.

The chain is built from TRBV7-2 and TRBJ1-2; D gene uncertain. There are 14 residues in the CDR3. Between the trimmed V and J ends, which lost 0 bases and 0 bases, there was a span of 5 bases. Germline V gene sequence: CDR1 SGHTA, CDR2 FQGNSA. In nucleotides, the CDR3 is TGTGCCAGCAGCTTAGCACAAGCTAACTATGGCTACACCTTC. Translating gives CASSLAQANYGYTF.

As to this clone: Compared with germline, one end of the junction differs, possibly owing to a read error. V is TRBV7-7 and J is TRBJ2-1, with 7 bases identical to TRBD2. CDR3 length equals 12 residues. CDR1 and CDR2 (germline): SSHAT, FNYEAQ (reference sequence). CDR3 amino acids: CASSPGGREQFF. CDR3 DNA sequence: TGTGCTAGCAGCCCGGGGGGTCGCGAGCAGTTCTTC. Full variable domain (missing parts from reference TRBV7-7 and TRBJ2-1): GAGVSQSPRYKVTKRGQDVTLRCDPISSHATLYWYQQALGQGPEFLTYFNYEAQPDKSGLPSDRFSAERPEGSISTLTIQRTEQRDSAMYRCASSPGGREQFFGPGTRLTVL.

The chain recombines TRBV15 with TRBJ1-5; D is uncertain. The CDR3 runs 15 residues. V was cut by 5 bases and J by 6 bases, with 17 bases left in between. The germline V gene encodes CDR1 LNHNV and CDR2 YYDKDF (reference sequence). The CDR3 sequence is CATSLPGVGGQPQHF. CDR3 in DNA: TGTGCCACCAGCCTTCCCGGGGTGGGTGGTCAGCCCCAGCATTTT.

The CDR3 DNA is TGTGCCAGTAGTATTGGAGCGGCGAACACCGGGGAGCTGTTTTTT. Residues: CASSIGAANTGELFF. The genes are TRBV19 and TRBJ2-2; tentatively, D is TRBD2 (5 bases). The germline CDR1 and CDR2 sequences are LNHDA and SQIVND (reference sequence). There are 15 residues in the CDR3. V dropped 3 bases and J dropped 0 bases, with 8 bases sitting between them.

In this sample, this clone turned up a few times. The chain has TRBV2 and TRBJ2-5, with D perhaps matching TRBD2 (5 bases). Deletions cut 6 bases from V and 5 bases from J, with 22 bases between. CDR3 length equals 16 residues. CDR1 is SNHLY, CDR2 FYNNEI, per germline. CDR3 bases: TGTGCCAGCAGACGTGCCCCGGACTTAGTAGCCGAGACCCAGTACTTC. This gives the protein CASRRAPDLVAETQYF.

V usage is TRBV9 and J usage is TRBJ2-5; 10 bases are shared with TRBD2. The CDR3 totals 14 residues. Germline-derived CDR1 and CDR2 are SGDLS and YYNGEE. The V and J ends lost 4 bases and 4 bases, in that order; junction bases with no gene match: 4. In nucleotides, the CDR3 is TGTGCCAGCAGCTTCCGGACTAGCGGAGAGACCCAGTACTTC. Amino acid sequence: CASSFRTSGETQYF.

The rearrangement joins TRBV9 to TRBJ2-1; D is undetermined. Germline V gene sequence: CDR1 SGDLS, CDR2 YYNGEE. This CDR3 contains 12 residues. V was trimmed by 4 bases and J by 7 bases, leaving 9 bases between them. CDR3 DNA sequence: TGTGCCAGCAGCTCCCGGGTAAATGAGCAGTTCTTC. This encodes CASSSRVNEQFF.

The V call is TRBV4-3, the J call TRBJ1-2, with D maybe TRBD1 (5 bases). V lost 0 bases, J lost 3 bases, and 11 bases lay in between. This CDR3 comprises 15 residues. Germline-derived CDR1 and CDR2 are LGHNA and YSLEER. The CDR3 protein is CASSQDGAADYGYTF. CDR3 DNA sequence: TGCGCCAGCAGCCAAGATGGGGCGGCTGACTATGGCTACACCTTC.

CDR3 DNA sequence: TGTGCCAGTAGTATTGGACGGGGGATGGCCTACGAGCAGTACTTC. Residues: CASSIGRGMAYEQYF. V usage is TRBV19 and J usage is TRBJ2-7, with D possibly being TRBD2 (6 bases). Trimming removed 3 bases from V and 2 bases from J, with 14 bases in between. Germline assignment: CDR1 LNHDA and CDR2 SQIVND (reference sequence). The CDR3 sequence is 15 residues long.

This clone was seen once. CDR3 sequence (DNA): TGTGCCAGCAGCCGCCCCGGTCGGGGCAATGAGCAGTTCTTC. It specifies CASSRPGRGNEQFF. The chain uses TRBV7-2 and TRBJ2-1; the D gene is possibly TRBD2 (5 bases). Looked up from germline, CDR1 is SGHTA and CDR2 is FQGNSA. Trimming stripped 5 bases from V and 6 bases from J, with 14 bases between. This CDR3 region has 14 residues.

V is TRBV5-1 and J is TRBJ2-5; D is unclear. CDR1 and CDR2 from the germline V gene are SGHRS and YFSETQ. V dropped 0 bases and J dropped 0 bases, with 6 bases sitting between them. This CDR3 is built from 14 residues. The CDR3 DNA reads TGCGCCAGCAGCTTGGGACTGTACCAAGAGACCCAGTACTTC. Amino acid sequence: CASSLGLYQETQYF.

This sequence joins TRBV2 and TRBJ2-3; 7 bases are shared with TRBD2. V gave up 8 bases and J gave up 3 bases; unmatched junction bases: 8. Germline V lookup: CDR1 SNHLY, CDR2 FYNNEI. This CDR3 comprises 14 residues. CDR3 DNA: TGTGCCAGCGCACGGGGACTAAGAACAGATACGCAGTATTTT. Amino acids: CASARGLRTDTQYF.

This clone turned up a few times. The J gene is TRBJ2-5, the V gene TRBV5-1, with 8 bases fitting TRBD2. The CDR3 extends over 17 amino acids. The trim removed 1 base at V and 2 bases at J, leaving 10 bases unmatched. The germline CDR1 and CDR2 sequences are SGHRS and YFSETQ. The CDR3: CASSLWGSGGGQETQYF. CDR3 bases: TGCGCCAGCAGCTTGTGGGGATCGGGCGGGGGGCAAGAGACCCAGTACTTC.

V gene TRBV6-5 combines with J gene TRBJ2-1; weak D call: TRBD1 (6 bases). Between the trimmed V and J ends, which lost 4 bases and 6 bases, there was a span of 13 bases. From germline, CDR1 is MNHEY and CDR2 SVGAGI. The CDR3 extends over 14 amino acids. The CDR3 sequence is CASSLSDSSNEQFF. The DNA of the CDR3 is TGTGCCAGCAGTTTATCGGACAGTAGCAATGAGCAGTTCTTC.

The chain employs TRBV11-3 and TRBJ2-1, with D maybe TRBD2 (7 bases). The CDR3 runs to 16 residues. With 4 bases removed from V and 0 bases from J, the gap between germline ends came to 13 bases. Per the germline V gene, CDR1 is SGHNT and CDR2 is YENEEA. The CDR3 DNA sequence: TGTGCCAGCAGCTCATCCGGGGGGCCCTCCTACAATGAGCAGTTCTTC. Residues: CASSSSGGPSYNEQFF.

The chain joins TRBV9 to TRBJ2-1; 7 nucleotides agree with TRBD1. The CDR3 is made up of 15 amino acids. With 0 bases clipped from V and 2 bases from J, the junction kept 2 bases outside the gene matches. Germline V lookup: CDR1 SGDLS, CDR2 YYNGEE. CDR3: CASSVEGATYNEQFF. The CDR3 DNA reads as TGTGCCAGCAGCGTAGAGGGGGCTACCTACAATGAGCAGTTCTTC.

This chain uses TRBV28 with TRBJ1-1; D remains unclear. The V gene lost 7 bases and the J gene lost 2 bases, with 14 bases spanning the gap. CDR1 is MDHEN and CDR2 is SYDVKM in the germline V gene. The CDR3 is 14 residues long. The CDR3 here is CASIPTGYNTEAFF. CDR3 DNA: TGTGCCAGCATTCCGACGGGTTACAACACTGAAGCTTTCTTT.

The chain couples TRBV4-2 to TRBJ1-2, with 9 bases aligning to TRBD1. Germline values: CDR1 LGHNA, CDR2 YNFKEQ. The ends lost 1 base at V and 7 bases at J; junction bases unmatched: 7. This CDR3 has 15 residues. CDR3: CASSQGPGQGSGYTF. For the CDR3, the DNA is TGTGCCAGCAGCCAAGGACCGGGACAGGGATCTGGCTACACCTTC.

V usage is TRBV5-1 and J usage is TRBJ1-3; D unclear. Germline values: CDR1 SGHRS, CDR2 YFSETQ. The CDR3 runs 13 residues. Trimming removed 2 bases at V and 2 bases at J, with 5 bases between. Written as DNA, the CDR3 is TGCGCCAGCAGCTTCGGGGCTGGAAACACCATATATTTT. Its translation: CASSFGAGNTIYF.